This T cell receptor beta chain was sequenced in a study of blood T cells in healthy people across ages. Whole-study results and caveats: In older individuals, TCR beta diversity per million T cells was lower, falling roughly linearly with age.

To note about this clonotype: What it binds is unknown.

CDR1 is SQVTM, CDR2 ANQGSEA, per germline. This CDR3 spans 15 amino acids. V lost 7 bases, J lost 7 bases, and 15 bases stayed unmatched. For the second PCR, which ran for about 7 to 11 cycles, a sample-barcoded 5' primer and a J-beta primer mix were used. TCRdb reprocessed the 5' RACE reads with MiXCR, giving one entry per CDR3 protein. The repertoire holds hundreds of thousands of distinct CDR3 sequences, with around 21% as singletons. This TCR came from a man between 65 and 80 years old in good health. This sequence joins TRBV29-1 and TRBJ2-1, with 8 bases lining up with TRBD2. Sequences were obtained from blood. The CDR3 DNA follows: TGCAGCGCCAGACGACCTGGCGGGAGGTTAAATGAGCAGTTCTTC. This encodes CSARRPGGRLNEQFF.